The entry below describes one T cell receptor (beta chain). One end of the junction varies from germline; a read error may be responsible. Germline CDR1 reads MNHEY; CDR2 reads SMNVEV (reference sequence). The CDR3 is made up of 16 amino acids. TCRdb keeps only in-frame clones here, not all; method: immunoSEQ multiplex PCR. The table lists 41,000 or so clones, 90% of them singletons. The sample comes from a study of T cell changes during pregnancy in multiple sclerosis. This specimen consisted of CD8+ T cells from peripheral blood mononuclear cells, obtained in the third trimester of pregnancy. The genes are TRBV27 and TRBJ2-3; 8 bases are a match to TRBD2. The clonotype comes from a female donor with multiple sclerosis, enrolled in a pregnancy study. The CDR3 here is CASSVLPGGGTDMQYF. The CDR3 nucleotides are TGTGCCAGCAGTGTCCTCCCCGGGGGGGGCACAGATATGCAGTATTTT.